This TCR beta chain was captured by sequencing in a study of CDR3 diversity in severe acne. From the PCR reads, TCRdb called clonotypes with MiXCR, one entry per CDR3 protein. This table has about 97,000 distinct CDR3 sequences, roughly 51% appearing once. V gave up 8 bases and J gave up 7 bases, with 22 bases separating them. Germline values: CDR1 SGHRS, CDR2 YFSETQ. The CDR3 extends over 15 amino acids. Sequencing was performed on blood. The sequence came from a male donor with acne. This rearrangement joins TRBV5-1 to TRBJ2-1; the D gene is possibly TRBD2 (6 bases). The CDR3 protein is CASAAGTAHQNEQFF. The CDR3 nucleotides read TGCGCCAGTGCCGCCGGGACTGCGCATCAGAATGAGCAGTTCTTC.